This TCR beta chain was observed in a study of CD8+ T cells in alopecia areata. Across the whole study: Tofacitinib therapy lasting 6 to 18 months was followed by 6 months off drug.

The CDR3 loop spans 12 amino acids. With 0 bases removed from V and 7 bases from J, the gap between germline ends came to 6 bases. Germline lookup yields CDR1 SQVTM and CDR2 ANQGSEA. Treatment: oral pan-JAK inhibitor, 5-10 mg twice daily. Study findings and constraints: Normal scalp had lower clonality than lesional scalp, with alopecia totalis/universalis lesions showing this most strongly. On tofacitinib, scalp clonality and expanded CD8+ clones among top 100 fell significantly.

This clone turned up a few times. The target antigen is unknown. TCR sequencing used cDNA made by reverse transcription of extracted RNA. This table comes from immunoSEQ multiplex PCR, and its TCRdb copy is limited to in-frame clones, with some not included. The repertoire has fewer than 100,000 clones, more than 55% of them found once; the top ten carry roughly a sixth. The receptor's source is a human donor with alopecia areata. The sample consisted of CD8+ T cells sorted from blood, taken at week 4, from a patient treated with tofacitinib. The genes are TRBV29-1 and TRBJ2-2; no clear D. The CDR3 nucleotides read TGCAGCGTTGAAGAAATATACGGGGAGCTGTTTTTT. Translating it yields CSVEEIYGELFF.